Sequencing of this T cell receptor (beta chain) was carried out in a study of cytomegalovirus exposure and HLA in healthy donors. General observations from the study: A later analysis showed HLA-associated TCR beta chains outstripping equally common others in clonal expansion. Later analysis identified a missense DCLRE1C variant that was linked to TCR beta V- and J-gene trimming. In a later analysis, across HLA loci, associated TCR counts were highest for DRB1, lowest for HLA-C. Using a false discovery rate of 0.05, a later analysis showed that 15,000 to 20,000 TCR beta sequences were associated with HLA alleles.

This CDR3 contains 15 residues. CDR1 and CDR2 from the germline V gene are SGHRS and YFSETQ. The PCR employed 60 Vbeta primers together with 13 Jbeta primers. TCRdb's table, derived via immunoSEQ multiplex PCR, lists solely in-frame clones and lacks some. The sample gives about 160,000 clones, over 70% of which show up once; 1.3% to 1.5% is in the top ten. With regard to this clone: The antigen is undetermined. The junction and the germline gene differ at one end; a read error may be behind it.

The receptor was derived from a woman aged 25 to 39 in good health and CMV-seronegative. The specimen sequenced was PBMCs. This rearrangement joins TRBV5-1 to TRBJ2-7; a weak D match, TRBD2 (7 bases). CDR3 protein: CAGSPGGGGSYEQYF. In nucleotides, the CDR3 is TGCGCCGGCAGTCCCGGGGGCGGGGGCTCCTACGAGCAGTACTTC.